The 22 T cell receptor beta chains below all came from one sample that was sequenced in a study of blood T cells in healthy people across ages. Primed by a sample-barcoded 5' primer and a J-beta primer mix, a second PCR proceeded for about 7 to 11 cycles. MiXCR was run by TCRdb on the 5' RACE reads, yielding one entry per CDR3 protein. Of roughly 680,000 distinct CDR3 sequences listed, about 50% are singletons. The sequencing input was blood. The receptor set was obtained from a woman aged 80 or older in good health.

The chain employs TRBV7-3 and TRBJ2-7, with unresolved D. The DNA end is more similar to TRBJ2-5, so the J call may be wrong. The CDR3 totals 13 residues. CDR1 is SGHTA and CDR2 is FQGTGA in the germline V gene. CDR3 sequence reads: CASSVMVGETQYF. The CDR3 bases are TGTGCCAGCAGCGTAATGGTGGGAGAGACCCAGTACTTC.

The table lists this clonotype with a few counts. The CDR3 DNA reads as TGTGCCAGCAGACCTGGGACAGGGGTTAATGAAAAACTGTTTTTT. This sequence encodes CASRPGTGVNEKLFF. The rearrangement links TRBV12-3 or TRBV12-4 to TRBJ1-4, with 10 bases matching TRBD1. CDR3 length: 15 residues. V dropped 6 bases and J dropped 4; count of bases not matched to a gene: 5.

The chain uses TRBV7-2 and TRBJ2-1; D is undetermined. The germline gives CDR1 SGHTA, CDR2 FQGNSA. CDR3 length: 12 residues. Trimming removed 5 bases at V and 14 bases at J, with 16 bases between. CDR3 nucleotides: TGTGCCAGCAGCCCGTCGCCCGTTGTGGAGTTCTTC. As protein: CASSPSPVVEFF. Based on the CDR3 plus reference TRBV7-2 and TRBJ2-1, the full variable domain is GAGVSQSPSNKVTEKGKDVELRCDPISGHTALYWYRQSLGQGLEFLIYFQGNSAPDKSGLPSDRFSAERTGGSVSTLTIQRTQQEDSAVYLCASSPSPVVEFFGPGTRLTVL.

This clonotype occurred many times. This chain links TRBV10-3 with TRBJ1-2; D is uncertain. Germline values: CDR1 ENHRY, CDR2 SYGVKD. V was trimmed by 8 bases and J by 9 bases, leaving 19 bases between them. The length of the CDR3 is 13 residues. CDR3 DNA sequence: TGTGCCATCCTGTATACAACTGATGACCGCTACACCTTC. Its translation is CAILYTTDDRYTF.

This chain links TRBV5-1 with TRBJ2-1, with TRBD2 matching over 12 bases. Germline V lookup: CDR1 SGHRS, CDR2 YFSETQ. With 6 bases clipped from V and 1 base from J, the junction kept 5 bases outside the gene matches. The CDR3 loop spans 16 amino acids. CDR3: CASKLAGGESYNEQFF. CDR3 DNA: TGCGCCAGCAAACTAGCGGGAGGAGAATCCTACAATGAGCAGTTCTTC.

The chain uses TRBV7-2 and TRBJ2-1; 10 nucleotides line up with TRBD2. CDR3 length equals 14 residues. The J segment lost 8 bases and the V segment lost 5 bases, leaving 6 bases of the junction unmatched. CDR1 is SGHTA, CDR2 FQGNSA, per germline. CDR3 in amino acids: CASSPSGGGYEQFF. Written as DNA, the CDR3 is TGTGCCAGCAGCCCCAGCGGGGGGGGCTATGAGCAGTTCTTC.

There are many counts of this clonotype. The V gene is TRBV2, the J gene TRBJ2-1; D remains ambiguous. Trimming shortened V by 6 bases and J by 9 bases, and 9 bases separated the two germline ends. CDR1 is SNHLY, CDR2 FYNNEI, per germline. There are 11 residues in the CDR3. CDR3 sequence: CASSEVSEQFF. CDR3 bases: TGTGCCAGCAGCGAGGTTTCTGAGCAGTTCTTC.

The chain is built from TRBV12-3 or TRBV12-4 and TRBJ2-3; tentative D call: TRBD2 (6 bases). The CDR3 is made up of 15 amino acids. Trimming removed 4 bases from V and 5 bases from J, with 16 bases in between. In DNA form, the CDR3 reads TGTGCCAGCAGTTGGGGGGACTCGGGGAGAGATACGCAGTATTTT. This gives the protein CASSWGDSGRDTQYF.

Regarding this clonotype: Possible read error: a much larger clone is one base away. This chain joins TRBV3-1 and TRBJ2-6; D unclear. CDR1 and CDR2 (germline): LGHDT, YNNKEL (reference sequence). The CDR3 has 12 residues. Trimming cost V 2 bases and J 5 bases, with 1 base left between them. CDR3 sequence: CASSQRANVLTF. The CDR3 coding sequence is TGTGCCAGCAGCCAACGGGCCAACGTCCTGACTTTC. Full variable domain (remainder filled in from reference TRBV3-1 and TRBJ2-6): DTAVSQTPKYLVTQMGNDKSIKCEQNLGHDTMYWYKQDSKKFLKIMFSYNNKELIINETVPNRFSPKSPDKAHLNLHINSLELGDSAVYFCASSQRANVLTFGAGSRLTVL.

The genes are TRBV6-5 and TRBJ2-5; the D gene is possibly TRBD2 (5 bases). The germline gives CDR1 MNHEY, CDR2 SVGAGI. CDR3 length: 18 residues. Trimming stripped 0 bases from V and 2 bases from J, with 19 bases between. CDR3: CASSYSRGRLVGQETQYF. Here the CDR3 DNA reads TGTGCCAGCAGTTACTCTAGAGGGAGACTGGTAGGGCAAGAGACCCAGTACTTC.

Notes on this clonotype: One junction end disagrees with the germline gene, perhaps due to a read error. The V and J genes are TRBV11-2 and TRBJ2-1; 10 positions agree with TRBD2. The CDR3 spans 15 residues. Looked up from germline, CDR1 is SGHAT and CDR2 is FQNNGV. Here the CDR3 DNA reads TGTGCCGGCAGCTTAGAAGCGGGGGGGCCCCATGAACAGTTCTTC. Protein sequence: CAGSLEAGGPHEQFF.

CDR3: CASSLSEQGKEYF. CDR3 in DNA: TGTGCCAGCAGCTTAAGTGAACAGGGGAAGGAGTACTTC. The V and J genes are TRBV11-2 and TRBJ2-5, with 7 bases lining up with TRBD1. The CDR3 contains 13 residues. V lost 2 bases to trimming and J lost 12 bases; unmatched junction nucleotides: 9. In germline, CDR1 is SGHAT, CDR2 FQNNGV.

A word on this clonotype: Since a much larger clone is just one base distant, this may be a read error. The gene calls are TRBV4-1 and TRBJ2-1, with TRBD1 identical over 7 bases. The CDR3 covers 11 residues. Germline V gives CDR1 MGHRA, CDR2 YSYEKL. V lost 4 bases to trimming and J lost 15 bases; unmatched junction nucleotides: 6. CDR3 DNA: TGCGCCAGCAGCCGGACAGGACAGAGGTTCTTC. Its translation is CASSRTGQRFF.

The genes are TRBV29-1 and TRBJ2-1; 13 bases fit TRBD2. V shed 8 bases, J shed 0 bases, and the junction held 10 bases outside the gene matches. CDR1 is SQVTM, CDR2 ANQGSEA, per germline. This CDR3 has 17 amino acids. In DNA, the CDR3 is TGCAGCATCACCGGGACTAGCGGGGACCCCTCCTACAATGAGCAGTTCTTC. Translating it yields CSITGTSGDPSYNEQFF.

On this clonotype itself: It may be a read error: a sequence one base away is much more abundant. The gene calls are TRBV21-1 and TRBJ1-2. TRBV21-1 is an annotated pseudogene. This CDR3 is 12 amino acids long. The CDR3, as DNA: TGTGCCAGCAGACGACTCACCTATGGCTACACCTTC. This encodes CASRRLTYGYTF.

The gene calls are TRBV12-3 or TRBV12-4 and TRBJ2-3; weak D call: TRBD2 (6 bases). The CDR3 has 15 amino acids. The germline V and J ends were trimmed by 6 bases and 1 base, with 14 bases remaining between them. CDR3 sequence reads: CASSSTSLGTDTQYF. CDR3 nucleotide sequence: TGTGCCAGCAGCTCGACTAGTCTAGGCACAGATACGCAGTATTTT.

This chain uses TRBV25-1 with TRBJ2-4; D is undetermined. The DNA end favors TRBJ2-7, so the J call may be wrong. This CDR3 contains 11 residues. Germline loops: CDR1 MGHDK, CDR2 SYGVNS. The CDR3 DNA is TGTGCCAGCAGTGGGGTCTACGAGCAGTACTTC. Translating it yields CASSGVYEQYF.

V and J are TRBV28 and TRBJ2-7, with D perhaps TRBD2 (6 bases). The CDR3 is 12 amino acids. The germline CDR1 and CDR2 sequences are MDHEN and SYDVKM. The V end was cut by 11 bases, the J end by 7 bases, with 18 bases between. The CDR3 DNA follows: TGTGCCGTCATCGGGGGTGGCAATGAGCAGTACTTC. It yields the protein CAVIGGGNEQYF.

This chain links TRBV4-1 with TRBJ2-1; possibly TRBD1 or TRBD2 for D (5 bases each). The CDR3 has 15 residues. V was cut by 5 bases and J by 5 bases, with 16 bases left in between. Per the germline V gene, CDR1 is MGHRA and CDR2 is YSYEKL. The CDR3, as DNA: TGCGCCAGCAGCAACTTACCGGGACCACACAATGAGCAGTTCTTC. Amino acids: CASSNLPGPHNEQFF.

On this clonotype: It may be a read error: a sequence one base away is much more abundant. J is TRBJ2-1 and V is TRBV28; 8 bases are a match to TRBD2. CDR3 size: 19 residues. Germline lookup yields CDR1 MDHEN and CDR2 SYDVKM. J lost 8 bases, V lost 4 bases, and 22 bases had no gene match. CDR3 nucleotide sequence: TGTGCCAGCAGTTCCCCCCTCGGACCAGCGGGAGAGTATATCTATGAGCAGTTCTTC. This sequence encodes CASSSPLGPAGEYIYEQFF.

DNA of the CDR3: TGTGCCAGCAGCTTGAGGGGACAGGGAGTTAGATCACCCCTCCACTTT. Translating gives CASSLRGQGVRSPLHF. The V and J genes are TRBV5-6 and TRBJ1-6; 9 bases are shared with TRBD1. V shed 1 base, J shed 10 bases, and the junction held 9 bases outside the gene matches. CDR1 and CDR2 from the germline V gene are SGHDT and YYEEEE. The CDR3 consists of 16 residues. Drawing the rest from reference TRBV5-6 and TRBJ1-6, the complete variable domain is DAGVTQSPTHLIKTRGQQVTLRCSPKSGHDTVSWYQQALGQGPQFIFQYYEEEERQRGNFPDRFSGHQFPNYSSELNVNALLLGDSALYLCASSLRGQGVRSPLHFGNGTRLTVT.

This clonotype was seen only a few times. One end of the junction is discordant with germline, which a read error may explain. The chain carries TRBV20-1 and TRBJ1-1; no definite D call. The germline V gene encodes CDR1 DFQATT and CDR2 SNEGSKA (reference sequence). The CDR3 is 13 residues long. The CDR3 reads CSARDPLNAEAFF. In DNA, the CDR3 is TGCAGTGCTAGAGATCCATTGAACGCTGAAGCTTTCTTT.